These 10 T cell receptor beta chains were all obtained from the same sample, sequenced in a study of cytomegalovirus exposure and HLA in healthy donors. Vbeta (60) and Jbeta (13) primers were used in the PCR. The table came from immunoSEQ multiplex PCR; TCRdb's copy has only in-frame clones and leaves some out. The sample lists about 160,000 clones; 80% were seen once. Sequences were obtained from PBMCs. The receptors stem from a woman aged 45-60 years in good health and CMV-seronegative.

The table lists this clone with a count of one. CDR3 sequence (DNA): TGCGCCAGCAGCTTGGAGGTTGCGGGGGAATACAATGAGCAGTTCTTC. Translated: CASSLEVAGEYNEQFF. The chain joins TRBV5-1 to TRBJ2-1; TRBD2 aligns across 7 bases. Trimming took 0 bases from V and 4 from J; bases not matched to a gene: 7. The germline V gene encodes CDR1 SGHRS and CDR2 YFSETQ. The CDR3 contains 16 residues. Filled out from reference TRBV5-1 and TRBJ2-1, the complete variable domain reads KAGVTQTPRYLIKTRGQQVTLSCSPISGHRSVSWYQQTPGQGLQFLFEYFSETQRNKGNFPGRFSGRQFSNSRSEMNVSTLELGDSALYLCASSLEVAGEYNEQFFGPGTRLTVL.

The chain couples TRBV5-1 to TRBJ1-2; the D gene is possibly TRBD1 (5 bases). Germline V gene lookup returns CDR1 SGHRS and CDR2 YFSETQ. The CDR3 totals 12 residues. Trimming cost V 4 bases and J 6 bases, with 10 bases left between them. The CDR3 region is CASSGQGDGYTF. The CDR3 nucleotides read TGCGCCAGCAGCGGTCAGGGCGATGGCTACACCTTC.

V is TRBV7-2 and J is TRBJ2-7; D is possibly TRBD2 (6 bases). The CDR3 has 15 amino acids. V lost 5 bases to trimming and J lost 5 bases, with 19 bases between them. Germline CDR1 is SGHTA and CDR2 is FQGNSA. CDR3 sequence (DNA): TGTGCCAGCAGCCCCGCCGGGGGTAGCTTTAACGAGCAGTACTTC. Its translation is CASSPAGGSFNEQYF.

This chain joins TRBV5-4 and TRBJ1-4; unclear D gene. The germline gives CDR1 SGHNT, CDR2 YYREEE (reference sequence). The length of the CDR3 is 13 residues. Trimming shortened V by 0 bases and J by 8 bases, and 8 bases separated the two germline ends. Here the CDR3 reads CASSLDPGEKLFF. DNA for the CDR3: TGTGCCAGCAGCTTGGATCCGGGAGAAAAACTGTTTTTT.

This rearrangement joins TRBV9 to TRBJ2-2, with D possibly being TRBD1 (6 bases). V lost 7 bases and J 0 bases, leaving 10 bases between the germline ends. The CDR3 covers 14 residues. Germline V gene data show CDR1 as SGDLS and CDR2 as YYNGEE. CDR3 sequence reads: CASRGQTNTGELFF. The CDR3 DNA reads TGTGCCAGCCGCGGACAGACGAACACCGGGGAGCTGTTTTTT. Using reference TRBV9 and TRBJ2-2 for the parts outside the CDR3, the full variable domain is DSGVTQTPKHLITATGQRVTLRCSPRSGDLSVYWYQQSLDQGLQFLIQYYNGEERAKGNILERFSAQQFPDLHSELNLSSLELGDSALYFCASRGQTNTGELFFGEGSRLTVL.

The DNA for the CDR3 is TGTGCCAGCAGCGTAGGTAGGCTAGCGGCAGATACCTCCTACAATGAGCAGTTCTTC. Its translation: CASSVGRLAADTSYNEQFF. The chain combines TRBV9 with TRBJ2-1; 7 nucleotides agree with TRBD2. With V trimmed by 0 bases and J by 0 bases, 12 bases remained unmatched. Germline lookup yields CDR1 SGDLS and CDR2 YYNGEE. The CDR3 has 19 amino acids.

The CDR3 nucleotides are TGTGCCAGCAGTGGCTTGGCGGGGGGGCGTTACAATGAGCAGTTCTTC. This gives the protein CASSGLAGGRYNEQFF. This chain connects TRBV25-1 to TRBJ2-1; 9 bases map to TRBD2. The germline V gene encodes CDR1 MGHDK and CDR2 SYGVNS. J lost 4 bases, V lost 4 bases, and 8 bases had no gene match. The length of the CDR3 is 16 residues.

This chain connects TRBV19 to TRBJ1-3; 7 nucleotides match TRBD1. Germline CDR1 is LNHDA and CDR2 is SQIVND (reference sequence). The CDR3 totals 14 residues. V dropped 4 bases and J dropped 3; count of bases not matched to a gene: 3. The CDR3 loop reads CASSTTGDGNTIYF. CDR3 nucleotide sequence: TGTGCCAGTAGTACAACAGGGGATGGAAACACCATATATTTT. Based on the CDR3 plus reference TRBV19 and TRBJ1-3, the full variable domain is DGGITQSPKYLFRKEGQNVTLSCEQNLNHDAMYWYRQDPGQGLRLIYYSQIVNDFQKGDIAEGYSVSREKKESFPLTVTSAQKNPTAFYLCASSTTGDGNTIYFGEGSWLTVV.

This clone came up a few times. CDR3 in amino acids: CASSKGQGIYGYTF. CDR3 coding DNA: TGTGCCAGTAGTAAGGGACAGGGGATCTATGGCTACACCTTC. The gene calls are TRBV19 and TRBJ1-2; 10 bases match TRBD1. The CDR3 runs to 14 residues. Trimming took 4 bases from V and 4 from J; bases not matched to a gene: 3. The V gene's germline CDR1 is LNHDA and CDR2 SQIVND (reference sequence).

The chain links TRBV5-5 to TRBJ1-2; 7 nucleotides agree with TRBD1. The CDR3 contains 16 residues. The V gene end was trimmed by 0 bases and the J gene end by 1 base; junction bases not matched to a gene: 6. Germline CDR1 is SGHKS and CDR2 is YYEKEE (reference sequence). The CDR3 DNA is TGTGCCAGCAGCTTGGAACAGGGGCGAAATAACTATGGCTACACCTTC. It is translated as CASSLEQGRNNYGYTF.